This T cell receptor beta chain was sequenced in a study of long-term antiretroviral therapy in people with HIV. Study conclusions and caveats: Drawn between about 2004 and 2017, the blood was possibly obtained under older ART regimens. Clones that had undergone expansion before ART prevailed in the repertoire throughout all time points.

Assay version v3.0 of immunoSEQ was used, and it was run at survey level. Per-sample sequencing targets were roughly 40,000-55,000 T-cell genomes. Produced via immunoSEQ multiplex PCR; TCRdb's table is partial and in-frame only. The profile shows under 20,000 clones, around nine tenths of them singletons. This clone was detected once. Its antigen is not known. The CDR3 runs to 14 residues. Trimming shortened V by 4 bases and J by 2 bases, and 12 bases separated the two germline ends. The germline gives CDR1 KGHSH, CDR2 LQKENI. This chain joins TRBV18 and TRBJ2-7; a weak D match, TRBD2 (5 bases). The source material was unsorted PBMCs, sampled 0.5 years after starting antiretroviral therapy. The TCR sequence derives from a man aged 40-49 years with HIV. The CDR3 nucleotides read TGTGCCAGCTCACACCTGGACGGGACCTACGAGCAGTACTTC. As protein: CASSHLDGTYEQYF.